The source of this T cell receptor beta chain is a study of Ad26.COV2.S vaccination and SARS-CoV-2 variants. Overall study context: Each vaccinee took Ad26.COV2.S intramuscularly, once or twice 56 days apart.

General study findings and limits: Substantial breadth was reported for post-vaccination spike-specific CD8+ and CD4+ T cells. TCR breadth and depth estimates may have understated total T cell responses.

With regard to this clone: Its antigen is unknown.

The treatment: about 20 received Ad26.COV2.S at low or high dose, single or two shots; five or six received placebo; per-sample allocation not given. Samples analyzed were those drawn on day 63 after the first vaccine or placebo injection. Boston hosted the donor, who was an adult aged 18-55 years. Germline lookup yields CDR1 GTSNPN and CDR2 SVGIG (reference sequence). CDR3 length equals 14 residues. Unmatched junction bases numbered 8, after V lost 7 bases and J lost 0 bases. Method: immunoSEQ multiplex PCR; TCRdb's copy keeps in-frame clones and lacks some. Of hundreds of thousands of clones in the sample, roughly nine tenths were seen once.

The receptor was derived from a person aged 18-65 years who received the Ad26.COV2.S COVID-19 vaccine or a placebo. The specimen comprised peripheral blood, sampled in a trial of Ad26.COV2.S vaccine versus placebo. The J gene is TRBJ1-1, the V gene TRBV30, with 7 bases that match TRBD1. The CDR3 DNA reads as TGTGCCTCATCCGACAGGGTGGTGAACACTGAAGCTTTCTTT. Translating it yields CASSDRVVNTEAFF. Filled out from reference TRBV30 and TRBJ1-1, the complete variable domain reads SQTIHQWPATLVQPVGSPLSLECTVEGTSNPNLYWYRQAAGRGLQLLFYSVGIGQISSEVPQNLSASRPQDRQFILSSKKLLLSDSGFYLCASSDRVVNTEAFFGQGTRLTVV.